This entry lists 5 T cell receptor beta chains sequenced from one sample in a study of blood T cell repertoires in COVID-19. TCRdb keeps only in-frame clones here, not all; method: immunoSEQ multiplex PCR. The sample holds around 160,000 clones, approximately 80% seen once. The source material was peripheral blood. Source of these receptors: a human donor with acute or convalescent COVID-19. The donor label of this sample is uncertain.

The V call is TRBV5-5, the J call TRBJ2-3; 7 bases match TRBD2. V was pared by 0 bases and J by 1 base, with 8 bases of the junction left unmatched. CDR3 size: 17 residues. Germline V gene sequence: CDR1 SGHKS, CDR2 YYEKEE (reference sequence). DNA for the CDR3: TGTGCCAGCAGCTTGGCCTGGGGGGACTACCGCACAGATACGCAGTATTTT. It specifies CASSLAWGDYRTDTQYF.

The chain recombines TRBV19 with TRBJ1-6; perhaps TRBD1 as D (5 bases). V lost 7 bases, J lost 8 bases, and 18 bases lay in between. Germline V gene data show CDR1 as LNHDA and CDR2 as SQIVND (reference sequence). CDR3 length: 15 residues. The CDR3 protein is CASTSLGQAYSPLHF. DNA of the CDR3: TGTGCCAGTACCTCTTTGGGGCAGGCGTATTCACCCCTCCACTTT.

The chain links TRBV19 to TRBJ1-5; TRBD1 is a possible D gene (6 bases). With 10 bases removed from V and 11 bases from J, the gap between germline ends came to 15 bases. This CDR3 contains 11 residues. CDR1 is LNHDA, CDR2 SQIVND, per germline (reference sequence). CDR3 nucleotides: TGTGCCACCCTCAGGGGAAGATCCCAGCATTTT. Its protein is CATLRGRSQHF.

This clone has just a few counts. This chain links TRBV6-1 with TRBJ1-1; TRBD1 agrees at 10 bases. Germline trimming cut 3 bases from V and 7 bases from J; bases unmatched to any gene: 11. Germline values: CDR1 MNHNS, CDR2 SASEGT. The CDR3 contains 16 residues. The CDR3 DNA reads as TGTGCCAGCAGTGAGGTTGCGGGGACAGGGGAAGGTGAAGCTTTCTTT. Translation: CASSEVAGTGEGEAFF.

About this clone: At the DNA level, this CDR3 is encoded by other sequences in the same sample as well. The chain employs TRBV6-5 and TRBJ1-1; D remains unclear. Germline V gene data show CDR1 as MNHEY and CDR2 as SVGAGI. Trimming cost V 6 bases and J 5 bases, with 7 bases left between them. CDR3 size: 11 residues. The CDR3 DNA reads as TGTGCCAGCAGGAGAGGGACTGAAGCTTTCTTT. Encoded protein: CASRRGTEAFF.